This TCR beta chain was documented in a study of monozygotic twins with inflammatory bowel disease. Broader study findings: The authors could not tell different T cell subtypes apart. Possibly reflecting limited power, no difference in repertoire similarity was found between concordant and discordant twins.

Notes on this clonotype: Its antigen is as yet unknown.

Total RNA was isolated from whole blood without T cell sorting. The germline CDR1 and CDR2 sequences are SQVTM and ANQGSEA. The CDR3 covers 13 residues. The quantity of total RNA per TCR library was about 3,700 ng. With the 5' RACE reads reprocessed, TCRdb shows one record per CDR3 protein and no DNA. The listing contains about 330,000 distinct CDR3 sequences. Sequences were obtained from blood. J is TRBJ2-1 and V is TRBV29-1; the D call of TRBD2 rests on TCRdb alone, since no DNA is present to check it. The source of this sequence is a human donor with ulcerative colitis or Crohn's disease, or a healthy co-twin of an affected twin (not recorded which). The CDR3 sequence is CSVELAHYNEQFF.